The 29 T cell receptor beta chains below were found in one sample sequenced in a study of glioma-infiltrating T cells. Amplification of TCR alpha and beta CDR3 regions from RNA used iRepertoire nested multiplex PCR. From the multiplex PCR reads, TCRdb called clonotypes with MiXCR, one entry per CDR3 protein. The repertoire includes around 130,000 distinct CDR3 sequences, around a quarter of them detected once, and under 35% sits in the top ten. The sequencing input was glioma tissue, nonneoplastic brain tissue, or PBMCs (not recorded which). The receptors were sampled from a human donor with low-grade glioma or glioblastoma, undergoing nonglioma brain surgery, or in good health (not recorded which).

The chain is built from TRBV29-1 and TRBJ1-2; D is unclear. This CDR3 is 12 amino acids long. V was cut by 3 bases and J by 4 bases, with 9 bases left in between. The germline CDR1 and CDR2 sequences are SQVTM and ANQGSEA. CDR3 in DNA: TGCAGCGTTGATTCCAGCACCTATGGCTACACCTTC. This encodes CSVDSSTYGYTF.

This clonotype appeared a single time. This clone may be a read error of a much larger clone one base away. The V and J genes are TRBV2 and TRBJ1-6, with 9 bases aligning to TRBD1. The germline V gene has CDR1 SNHLY and CDR2 FYNNEI. The trim removed 8 bases at V and 5 bases at J, leaving 1 base unmatched. The CDR3 is 13 amino acids. Here the CDR3 reads CASRTGDNSPLHF. CDR3 nucleotides: TGTGCCAGCCGGACAGGGGATAATTCACCCCTCCACTTT. The variable domain in full, completed from reference TRBV2 and TRBJ1-6, reads EPEVTQTPSHQVTQMGQEVILRCVPISNHLYFYWYRQILGQKVEFLVSFYNNEISEKSEIFDDQFSVERPDGSNFTLKIRSTKLEDSAMYFCASRTGDNSPLHFGNGTRLTVT.

This clonotype came up many times. The CDR3 spells CASRTGILRTEAFF. In nucleotides, the CDR3 is TGTGCCAGCAGGACAGGGATCCTGCGCACTGAAGCTTTCTTT. The chain couples TRBV6-1 to TRBJ1-1, with 7 bases that match TRBD1. V gave up 6 bases and J gave up 4 bases; unmatched junction bases: 8. The germline CDR1 and CDR2 sequences are MNHNS and SASEGT. There are 14 residues in the CDR3.

The chain combines TRBV4-1 with TRBJ2-2; 9 bases line up with TRBD2. This CDR3 is 17 amino acids long. V was pared by 3 bases and J by 7 bases, with 12 bases of the junction left unmatched. The V gene's germline CDR1 is MGHRA and CDR2 YSYEKL. The CDR3 reads CASSHAGLALGHGELFF. CDR3 coding DNA: TGCGCCAGCAGCCACGCCGGACTAGCGCTAGGGCACGGGGAGCTGTTTTTT.

The chain employs TRBV6-1 and TRBJ1-1; possible D gene TRBD1, 6 bases. V lost 6 bases and J lost 5, with 19 bases in between. The CDR3 contains 15 residues. Germline CDR1 reads MNHNS; CDR2 reads SASEGT. CDR3 amino acids: CASSPGGAGWTEAFF. The CDR3 DNA reads TGTGCCAGCAGCCCGGGGGGCGCGGGGTGGACTGAAGCTTTCTTT.

This chain links TRBV20-1 with TRBJ2-2, with D perhaps TRBD2 (6 bases). This CDR3 contains 15 residues. Trimming removed 1 base from V and 6 bases from J, with 15 bases in between. Germline V gene lookup returns CDR1 DFQATT and CDR2 SNEGSKA (reference sequence). The CDR3 loop reads CSARVPLLAPGELFF. The CDR3 DNA reads as TGCAGTGCTAGAGTTCCACTACTAGCCCCCGGGGAGCTGTTTTTT.

This clonotype was counted a few times. This chain connects TRBV6-1 to TRBJ2-7; 11 nucleotides match TRBD1. CDR3 length: 17 amino acids. Germline CDR1 reads MNHNS; CDR2 reads SASEGT. The V segment lost 5 bases and the J segment 1 base; nucleotides outside the gene matches: 10. The CDR3 here is CASSIGPGQGASYEQYV. Written as DNA, the CDR3 is TGTGCCAGCAGTATAGGACCTGGACAGGGGGCGTCCTACGAGCAGTACGTC.

This clonotype occurred a few times. V gene TRBV19 combines with J gene TRBJ1-6, with a tentative D call TRBD1 (5 bases). With 6 bases removed from V and 12 bases from J, the gap between germline ends came to 18 bases. Germline CDR1 reads LNHDA; CDR2 reads SQIVND (reference sequence). CDR3 length: 14 residues. The CDR3, as DNA: TGTGCCAGTAGGTTGACACACAGGCTAATACCCCTCCACTTT. It yields the protein CASRLTHRLIPLHF.

This clonotype showed up just a few times. CDR3 residues: CSAPRGGIYNEQFF. The CDR3, as DNA: TGCAGTGCACCAAGAGGGGGGATCTACAATGAGCAGTTCTTC. The chain has TRBV20-1 and TRBJ2-1; D may match TRBD1 or TRBD2 (6 bases each). The germline V gene has CDR1 DFQATT and CDR2 SNEGSKA (reference sequence). The CDR3 totals 14 residues. V lost 6 bases to trimming and J lost 3 bases, with 15 bases between them.

This chain uses TRBV24-1 with TRBJ2-2, with TRBD1 as a possible D gene (5 bases). Looked up from germline, CDR1 is KGHDR and CDR2 is SFDVKD. The V gene lost 4 bases and the J gene lost 7 bases, with 15 bases spanning the gap. The length of the CDR3 is 15 residues. CDR3 coding DNA: TGTGCCACCAGTGACCCCGCCAGGGCGAACGGGGAGCTGTTTTTT. This sequence encodes CATSDPARANGELFF.

The sample holds a few counts of this clonotype. As DNA, the CDR3 is TGTGCCAGCCTTACAATCGACAATGAGCAGTTCTTC. It translates to CASLTIDNEQFF. This sequence joins TRBV7-9 and TRBJ2-1, with unresolved D. The germline V and J ends were trimmed by 8 bases and 5 bases, with 10 bases remaining between them. The CDR3 spans 12 residues. Per the germline V gene, CDR1 is SEHNR and CDR2 is FQNEAQ (reference sequence).

CDR3 nucleotide sequence: TGTGCCAGCAGCTTGGGTGGACTAGCGGGGACGAACACCGGGGAGCTGTTTTTT. This encodes CASSLGGLAGTNTGELFF. The rearrangement uses TRBV7-2 and TRBJ2-2, with TRBD2 matching 12 bases. CDR1 SGHTA and CDR2 FQGNSA come from the germline V gene. V was clipped by 3 bases and J by 0 bases; unmatched bases: 5. This CDR3 region has 18 residues.

The rearrangement links TRBV2 to TRBJ2-1; TRBD2 matches at 7 bases. Looked up from germline, CDR1 is SNHLY and CDR2 is FYNNEI. Germline trimming cut 6 bases from V and 5 bases from J; bases unmatched to any gene: 1. The CDR3 has 12 residues. CDR3 nucleotides: TGTGCCAGCAGCGGACTAGACAATGAGCAGTTCTTC. This encodes CASSGLDNEQFF.

This clonotype was observed a handful of times. The V call is TRBV7-9, the J call TRBJ2-1; D is ambiguous. This CDR3 region has 11 residues. Germline V CDR1 and CDR2: SEHNR, FQNEAQ (reference sequence). V shed 8 bases and J shed 6 bases, with 8 bases lying between them. CDR3 loop: CASAKANEQFF. The DNA of the CDR3 is TGTGCCAGCGCCAAGGCCAATGAGCAGTTCTTC. Complete variable domain (other parts from reference TRBV7-9 and TRBJ2-1): DTGVSQNPRHKITKRGQNVTFRCDPISEHNRLYWYRQTLGQGPEFLTYFQNEAQLEKSRLLSDRFSAERPKGSFSTLEIQRTEQGDSAMYLCASAKANEQFFGPGTRLTVL.

This clonotype was detected many times. The chain uses TRBV7-2 and TRBJ2-3, with D tentatively TRBD2 (6 bases). Germline V CDR1 and CDR2: SGHTA, FQGNSA. This CDR3 has 15 residues. V lost 3 bases and J 5 bases, leaving 15 bases between the germline ends. DNA for the CDR3: TGTGCCAGCAGCTTCGTAGCAAGGAGGGGAGATACGCAGTATTTT. It yields the protein CASSFVARRGDTQYF. Combining the CDR3 with reference TRBV7-2 and TRBJ2-3 gives the whole variable domain GAGVSQSPSNKVTEKGKDVELRCDPISGHTALYWYRQSLGQGLEFLIYFQGNSAPDKSGLPSDRFSAERTGGSVSTLTIQRTQQEDSAVYLCASSFVARRGDTQYFGPGTRLTVL.

The chain recombines TRBV9 with TRBJ1-1; D is ambiguous. V was clipped by 2 bases and J by 4 bases, with 9 bases between them. CDR3 length: 13 residues. Germline V CDR1 and CDR2: SGDLS, YYNGEE. The CDR3 region has the DNA TGTGCCAGCAGCGTCTCGCAGTCCACTGAAGCTTTCTTT. Its translation: CASSVSQSTEAFF.

This clonotype was recorded once. The chain combines TRBV6-1 with TRBJ2-5; 9 bases agree with TRBD2. Germline lookup yields CDR1 MNHNS and CDR2 SASEGT. Trimming at V came to 10 bases and at J to 1 base, leaving 4 bases not matched to a gene. This CDR3 has 13 amino acids. The CDR3 nucleotides read TGTGCCACCAAGCGGGGGGCCCAAGAGACCCAGTACTTC. It translates to CATKRGAQETQYF.

This clonotype was detected ten times or more. The CDR3 coding sequence is TGCAGTGCTAGAGAGGCGGCTCACTACAATGAGCAGTTCTTC. It yields the protein CSAREAAHYNEQFF. V and J are TRBV20-1 and TRBJ2-1; D ambiguous. The CDR3 is made up of 14 amino acids. V dropped 0 bases and J dropped 3 bases, with 9 bases sitting between them. Per germline, CDR1 DFQATT and CDR2 SNEGSKA (reference sequence).

This clonotype was detected many times. The chain couples TRBV27 to TRBJ1-6; unclear D gene. The CDR3 contains 13 residues. V lost 5 bases, J lost 3 bases, and 5 bases lay in between. The germline gives CDR1 MNHEY, CDR2 SMNVEV (reference sequence). The CDR3: CASSGDYNSPLHF. The CDR3 DNA follows: TGTGCCAGCAGTGGGGACTATAATTCACCCCTCCACTTT.

V is TRBV12-3 or TRBV12-4 and J is TRBJ2-4, with a possible D match to TRBD1 (6 bases). The CDR3 is 17 amino acids. Between the trimmed V and J ends, which lost 8 bases and 0 bases, there was a span of 20 bases. The CDR3 sequence is CASSERPGVRAKNIQYF. The CDR3 DNA reads as TGTGCCAGCTCGGAGCGCCCAGGGGTTAGAGCCAAAAACATTCAGTACTTC.

As for this clonotype: Sequence at one end of the junction differs from germline and may be a read error. The chain employs TRBV7-2 and TRBJ1-5, with TRBD1 identical over 9 bases. The germline V gene has CDR1 SGHTA and CDR2 FQGNSA. This CDR3 comprises 15 residues. In DNA, the CDR3 is TGTGCCTGCAGCCAGCGGACAGGGGCAGATCAGCCCCAGCATTTT. Amino acid sequence: CACSQRTGADQPQHF.

This chain uses TRBV7-9 with TRBJ2-2; a weak D match, TRBD1 (6 bases). The V end lost 5 bases, the J end lost 3 bases, and 10 bases lay between the germline ends. The CDR3 is made up of 14 amino acids. From germline, CDR1 is SEHNR and CDR2 FQNEAQ (reference sequence). The CDR3 DNA is TGTGCCAGCAGCGGACAGAGGCACACCGGGGAGCTGTTTTTT. Translated, it gives CASSGQRHTGELFF. Variable domain in full (rest from reference TRBV7-9 and TRBJ2-2): DTGVSQNPRHKITKRGQNVTFRCDPISEHNRLYWYRQTLGQGPEFLTYFQNEAQLEKSRLLSDRFSAERPKGSFSTLEIQRTEQGDSAMYLCASSGQRHTGELFFGEGSRLTVL.

The V gene is TRBV6-9, the J gene TRBJ2-1; D tentatively fits TRBD1 or TRBD2 (6 bases each). This CDR3 has 16 residues. Trimming cost V 4 bases and J 6 bases, with 19 bases left between them. Germline V lookup: CDR1 MNHGY, CDR2 SVAAGI. The CDR3 DNA reads TGTGCCAGCAGTTCCCGAATTTCGGGGGCTTTCAATGAGCAGTTCTTC. This gives the protein CASSSRISGAFNEQFF.

This clonotype was detected ten times or more. The chain links TRBV24-1 to TRBJ2-1, with 8 bases lining up with TRBD2. The CDR3 is 15 amino acids. The germline V gene encodes CDR1 KGHDR and CDR2 SFDVKD. With 7 bases clipped from V and 7 bases from J, the junction kept 11 bases outside the gene matches. DNA for the CDR3: TGTGCCACCAGCGAATCGGGGGGGAAGGCAAATGAGCAGTTCTTC. The encoded protein is CATSESGGKANEQFF.

This clonotype turned up a few times. The CDR3 DNA reads as TGTGCCATCAGTGGTAGATCTGAGGACTATGGCTACACCTTC. Protein sequence: CAISGRSEDYGYTF. The V and J genes are TRBV10-3 and TRBJ1-2; D is undetermined. Germline CDR1 ENHRY, CDR2 SYGVKD. V lost 4 bases and J 3 bases, leaving 12 bases between the germline ends. The CDR3 consists of 14 residues.

This clonotype was seen a few times. The rearrangement uses TRBV28 and TRBJ1-5; TRBD1 is a possible D gene (5 bases). The germline CDR1 and CDR2 sequences are MDHEN and SYDVKM. This CDR3 is built from 15 residues. V was cut by 5 bases and J by 3 bases, with 14 bases left in between. The CDR3 nucleotides are TGTGCCAGCAGTGACAGTTCAGCCTTCAATCAGCCCCAGCATTTT. Its translation is CASSDSSAFNQPQHF.

This clonotype showed up many times. This rearrangement joins TRBV20-1 to TRBJ2-7; possible D gene TRBD1, 5 bases. Looked up from germline, CDR1 is DFQATT and CDR2 is SNEGSKA (reference sequence). This CDR3 has 13 amino acids. Trimming pared 3 bases from V and 4 bases from J, leaving 13 bases between. The CDR3 protein is CSASKQGDYEQYV. The CDR3 DNA follows: TGCAGTGCTAGTAAGCAGGGTGATTACGAGCAGTACGTC.

This clonotype was counted only a few times. This rearrangement joins TRBV4-2 to TRBJ2-5; perhaps TRBD2 as D (6 bases). The CDR3 extends over 15 amino acids. The germline V gene has CDR1 LGHNA and CDR2 YNFKEQ. Trimming removed 1 base at V and 2 bases at J, with 11 bases between. CDR3 bases: TGTGCCAGCAGCCAAGTTGCGGGGCAGCAAGAGACCCAGTACTTC. It translates to CASSQVAGQQETQYF.

The chain combines TRBV10-3 with TRBJ1-1; possibly TRBD1 for D (6 bases). Per germline, CDR1 ENHRY and CDR2 SYGVKD. The germline V and J ends were trimmed by 0 bases and 3 bases, with 11 bases remaining between them. The CDR3 covers 15 residues. CDR3: CAISESGGADTEAFF. CDR3 sequence (DNA): TGTGCCATCAGTGAGTCGGGGGGGGCGGACACTGAAGCTTTCTTT.